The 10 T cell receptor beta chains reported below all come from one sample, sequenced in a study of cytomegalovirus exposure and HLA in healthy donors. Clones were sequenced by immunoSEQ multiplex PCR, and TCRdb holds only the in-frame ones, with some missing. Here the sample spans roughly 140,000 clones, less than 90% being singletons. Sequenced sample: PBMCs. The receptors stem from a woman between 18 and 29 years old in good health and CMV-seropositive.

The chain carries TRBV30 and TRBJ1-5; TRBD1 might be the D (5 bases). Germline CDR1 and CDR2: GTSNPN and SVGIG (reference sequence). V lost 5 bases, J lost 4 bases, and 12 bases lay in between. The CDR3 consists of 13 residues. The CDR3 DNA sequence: TGTGCCTGGTCTGGGGGGATGAATCAGCCCCAGCATTTT. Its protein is CAWSGGMNQPQHF.

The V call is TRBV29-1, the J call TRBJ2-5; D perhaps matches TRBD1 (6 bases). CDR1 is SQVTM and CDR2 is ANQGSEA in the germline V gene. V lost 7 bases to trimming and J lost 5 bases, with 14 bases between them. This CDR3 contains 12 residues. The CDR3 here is CSAVQGRETQYF. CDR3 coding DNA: TGCAGCGCAGTACAGGGCAGGGAGACCCAGTACTTC.

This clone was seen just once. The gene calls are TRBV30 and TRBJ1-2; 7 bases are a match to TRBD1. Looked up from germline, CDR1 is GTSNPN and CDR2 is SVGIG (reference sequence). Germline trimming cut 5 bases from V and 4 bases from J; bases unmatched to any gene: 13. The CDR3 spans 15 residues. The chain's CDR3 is CAWGSGGFTGYGYTF. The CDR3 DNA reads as TGTGCCTGGGGCTCAGGGGGATTCACTGGCTATGGCTACACCTTC.

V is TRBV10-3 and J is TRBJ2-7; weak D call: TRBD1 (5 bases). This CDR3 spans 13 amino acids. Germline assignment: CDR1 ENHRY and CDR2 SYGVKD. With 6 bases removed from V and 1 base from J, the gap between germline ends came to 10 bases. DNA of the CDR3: TGTGCCATCAGAGACAGTAATTCCTACGAGCAGTACTTC. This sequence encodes CAIRDSNSYEQYF.

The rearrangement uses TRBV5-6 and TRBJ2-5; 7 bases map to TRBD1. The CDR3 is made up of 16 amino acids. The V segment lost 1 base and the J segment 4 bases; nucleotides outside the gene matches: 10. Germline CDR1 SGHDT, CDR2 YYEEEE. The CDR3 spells CASSLLRTGGRETQYF. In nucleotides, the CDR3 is TGTGCCAGCAGCTTGCTCCGGACAGGCGGGCGAGAGACCCAGTACTTC.

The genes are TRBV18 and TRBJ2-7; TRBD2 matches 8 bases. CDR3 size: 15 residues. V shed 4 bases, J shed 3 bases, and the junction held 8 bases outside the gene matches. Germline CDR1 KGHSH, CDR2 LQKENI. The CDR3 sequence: CASSRSGTSRYEQYF. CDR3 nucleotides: TGTGCCAGCTCACGGTCCGGGACTAGTCGCTACGAGCAGTACTTC.

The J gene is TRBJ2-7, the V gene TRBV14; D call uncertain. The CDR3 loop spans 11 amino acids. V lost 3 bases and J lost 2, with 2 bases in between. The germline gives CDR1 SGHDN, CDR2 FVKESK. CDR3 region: CASSHTYEQYF. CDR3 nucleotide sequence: TGTGCCAGCAGCCACACCTACGAGCAGTACTTC.

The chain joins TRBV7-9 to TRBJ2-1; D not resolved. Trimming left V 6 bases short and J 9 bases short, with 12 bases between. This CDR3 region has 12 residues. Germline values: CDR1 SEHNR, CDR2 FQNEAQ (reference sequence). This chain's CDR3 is CASRDGAGEQFF. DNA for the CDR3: TGTGCCAGCAGAGACGGAGCTGGTGAGCAGTTCTTC. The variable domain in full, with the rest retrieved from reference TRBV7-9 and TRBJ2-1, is DTGVSQNPRHKITKRGQNVTFRCDPISEHNRLYWYRQTLGQGPEFLTYFQNEAQLEKSRLLSDRFSAERPKGSFSTLEIQRTEQGDSAMYLCASRDGAGEQFFGPGTRLTVL.

The chain's CDR3 is CASSLGAGFSGANVLTF. The CDR3 bases are TGTGCCAGCAGCTTAGGAGCGGGGTTCTCTGGGGCCAACGTCCTGACTTTC. This rearrangement joins TRBV7-6 to TRBJ2-6; 7 bases fit TRBD2. Germline CDR1 SGHVS, CDR2 FNYEAQ. CDR3 size: 17 residues. With V trimmed by 1 base and J by 0 bases, 3 bases remained unmatched.

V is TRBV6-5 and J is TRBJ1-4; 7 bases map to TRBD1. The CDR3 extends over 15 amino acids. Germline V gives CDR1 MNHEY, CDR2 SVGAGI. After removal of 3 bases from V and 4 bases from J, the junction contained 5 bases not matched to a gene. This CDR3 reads CASSYGQAYNEKLFF. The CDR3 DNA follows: TGTGCCAGCAGTTATGGACAGGCTTATAATGAAAAACTGTTTTTT.